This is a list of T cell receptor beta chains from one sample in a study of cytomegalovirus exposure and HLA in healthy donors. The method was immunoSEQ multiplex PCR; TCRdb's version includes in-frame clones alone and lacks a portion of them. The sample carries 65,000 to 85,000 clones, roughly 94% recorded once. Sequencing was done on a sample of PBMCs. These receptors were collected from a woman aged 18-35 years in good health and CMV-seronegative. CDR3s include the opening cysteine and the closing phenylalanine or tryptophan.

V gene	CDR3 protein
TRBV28	CASSPLIPPDRDRATEAFF
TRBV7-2	CASSPQGLRETQYF
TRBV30	CAWRTSGTDTQYF
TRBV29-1	CSVAAGAYGYTF
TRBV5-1	CASSLGTGGYEQYF
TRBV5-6	CASSLRAGALTGELFF
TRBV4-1	CASSPGVYSNQPQHF
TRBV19	CASRRQGAAYNYGYTF
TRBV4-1	CASSQTGERELFF
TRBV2	CASSGTGREETQYF
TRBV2	CASSWTGSAEAFF
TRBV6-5	CASSPGGSNNQPQHF
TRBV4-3	CASKLTGGPNEKLFF
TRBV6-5	CASSYVRGGEEKLFF
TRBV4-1	CASSQIQGVSEAFF
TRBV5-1	CASSVTGTRNEQYF
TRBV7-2	CASSLATGGGKTQYF
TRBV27	CASRGAGTAFNQPQHF
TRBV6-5	CASSYSFQGEKLFF
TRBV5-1	CASSLAQGDAHEQYF
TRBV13	CASSPTGGESGYYIQYF
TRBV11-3	CASRGGDSNEQFF
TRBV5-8	CASSPVDRAETQYF
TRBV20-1	CSAQAAYEQYF
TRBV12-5	CASGLVRESGYTF
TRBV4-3	CASSLDRSSNQPQHF
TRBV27	CASSATGQPKKIYGYTF
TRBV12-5	CASASSGLNTEAFF
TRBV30	CAWAGENIQYF
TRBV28	CASSLRGSPQETQYF
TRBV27	CASSLTYTRGRFESNQPQHF